The clone carrying this T cell receptor (beta chain) appeared a single time. The CDR3 covers 15 residues. CDR1 is SEHNR, CDR2 FQNEAQ, per germline (reference sequence). V was clipped by 4 bases and J by 1 base, with 13 bases between them. Data came from immunoSEQ multiplex PCR; TCRdb stores just in-frame clones and leaves some out. The sample records around 480,000 clones, about nine tenths being singletons. This record comes from a study of blood T cell repertoires in COVID-19. V gene TRBV7-9 combines with J gene TRBJ1-2; TRBD1 might be the D (6 bases). Sequencing input: peripheral blood. This TCR was sampled from a woman aged 50 to 60 with COVID-19, enrolled during active disease. DNA of the CDR3: TGTGCCAGCAGCTACGGACAGAGTATTAACTATGGCTACACCTTC. Amino acid sequence: CASSYGQSINYGYTF.